Listed here are 13 T cell receptor beta chains from one sample, sequenced in a study of blood T cell repertoires in COVID-19. The data were produced by immunoSEQ multiplex PCR, yet TCRdb's version contains in-frame clones alone and is incomplete. The sample lists under 50,000 clones, over 80% occurring once. Sequencing used peripheral blood. Every receptor here comes from a man in his 70s with acute or convalescent COVID-19.

This chain uses TRBV20-1 with TRBJ1-2; no clear D. The V gene lost 3 bases and the J gene lost 8 bases, with 13 bases spanning the gap. Germline lookup yields CDR1 DFQATT and CDR2 SNEGSKA (reference sequence). The CDR3 runs 12 residues. DNA for the CDR3: TGCAGTGCTAGTCGAGGGTCTCGGGGCTACACCTTC. Its translation: CSASRGSRGYTF.

The V call is TRBV30, the J call TRBJ1-1; a weak D match, TRBD1 (5 bases). The germline V gene has CDR1 GTSNPN and CDR2 SVGIG (reference sequence). Trimming removed 4 bases from V and 4 bases from J, with 16 bases in between. This CDR3 has 14 residues. The CDR3 sequence: CAWTGTPTGTEAFF. CDR3 DNA: TGTGCCTGGACCGGGACTCCCACGGGCACTGAAGCTTTCTTT.

The chain has TRBV5-4 and TRBJ2-5; D remains unclear. The CDR3 contains 14 residues. Germline loops: CDR1 SGHNT, CDR2 YYREEE (reference sequence). V shed 3 bases and J shed 4 bases, with 13 bases lying between them. The CDR3 here is CASSSPGSPETQYF. The DNA of the CDR3 is TGTGCCAGCAGCTCTCCAGGATCTCCAGAGACCCAGTACTTC.

The V gene is TRBV7-2, the J gene TRBJ2-3; D remains ambiguous. The CDR3 extends over 15 amino acids. Trimming removed 2 bases at V and 4 bases at J, with 13 bases between. From germline, CDR1 is SGHTA and CDR2 FQGNSA. CDR3 DNA: TGTGCCAGCAGCTTATTGGGCCCCCCCCCAGATACGCAGTATTTT. Translating it yields CASSLLGPPPDTQYF.

J is TRBJ1-5 and V is TRBV5-4, with TRBD1 matching over 7 bases. CDR3 length equals 14 residues. J lost 5 bases, V lost 0 bases, and 2 bases had no gene match. Germline loops: CDR1 SGHNT, CDR2 YYREEE (reference sequence). CDR3 coding DNA: TGTGCCAGCAGCTTGGGGACAGGAGATCAGCCCCAGCATTTT. This translates into CASSLGTGDQPQHF.

The J gene is TRBJ2-1, the V gene TRBV6-6, with 10 bases identical to TRBD1. Losses at the gene ends were 3 bases for V and 8 bases for J; bases not matched to a gene: 7. The CDR3 loop spans 15 amino acids. Looked up from germline, CDR1 is MNHNY and CDR2 is SVGAGI (reference sequence). DNA for the CDR3: TGTGCCAGCAGTTATTCCGGGACAGGGGTGGATGAGCAGTTCTTC. Translation gives CASSYSGTGVDEQFF.

This clone was counted a single time. The chain carries TRBV19 and TRBJ1-2; 7 bases agree with TRBD1. The V gene's germline CDR1 is LNHDA and CDR2 SQIVND (reference sequence). With 4 bases clipped from V and 4 bases from J, the junction kept 9 bases outside the gene matches. The length of the CDR3 is 15 residues. The CDR3 here is CASSTNGGQPYGYTF. In nucleotides, the CDR3 is TGTGCCAGTAGTACCAATGGGGGACAGCCCTATGGCTACACCTTC.

The V gene is TRBV5-4, the J gene TRBJ2-1; D perhaps matches TRBD1 (6 bases). Trimming took 0 bases from V and 3 from J, leaving 10 bases between them. Germline V gene data show CDR1 as SGHNT and CDR2 as YYREEE (reference sequence). This CDR3 is 15 amino acids long. The CDR3 loop is CASSLGTARYNEQFF. The CDR3 DNA follows: TGTGCCAGCAGCTTGGGGACAGCTCGCTACAATGAGCAGTTCTTC.

This chain connects TRBV30 to TRBJ1-1; 12 bases align to TRBD1. The length of the CDR3 is 17 residues. Trimming took 6 bases from V and 0 from J; bases not matched to a gene: 11. The V gene's germline CDR1 is GTSNPN and CDR2 SVGIG (reference sequence). CDR3 loop: CACLGQGARSVNTEAFF. CDR3 nucleotide sequence: TGTGCCTGCTTGGGACAGGGGGCGCGTAGCGTGAACACTGAAGCTTTCTTT.

V usage is TRBV2 and J usage is TRBJ1-6; D remains unclear. The V gene lost 6 bases and the J gene lost 7 bases, with 16 bases spanning the gap. Germline-derived CDR1 and CDR2 are SNHLY and FYNNEI. The CDR3 is made up of 15 amino acids. The CDR3 DNA sequence: TGTGCCAGCAGACCATCGACATTATCAAATTCACCCCTCCACTTT. Its protein is CASRPSTLSNSPLHF.

The J gene is TRBJ1-2, the V gene TRBV7-2, with D perhaps TRBD1 (5 bases). This CDR3 is 15 amino acids long. V lost 5 bases to trimming and J lost 4 bases, with 17 bases between them. Germline CDR1 reads SGHTA; CDR2 reads FQGNSA. The CDR3 sequence is CASSEAGGRGYGYTF. In DNA, the CDR3 is TGTGCCAGCAGCGAAGCCGGGGGACGGGGCTATGGCTACACCTTC.

The rearrangement uses TRBV18 and TRBJ1-2; 7 bases map to TRBD1. CDR1 is KGHSH and CDR2 is LQKENI in the germline V gene. There are 14 residues in the CDR3. The V segment lost 2 bases and the J segment 1 base; nucleotides outside the gene matches: 1. CDR3 amino acids: CASSPGQDNYGYTF. The DNA for the CDR3 is TGTGCCAGCTCACCAGGACAGGATAACTATGGCTACACCTTC.

The gene calls are TRBV5-8 and TRBJ1-4, with 7 bases aligning to TRBD1. Per the germline V gene, CDR1 is SGHTS and CDR2 is YDEGEE. With V trimmed by 2 bases and J by 0 bases, 7 bases remained unmatched. The CDR3 spans 17 residues. The CDR3 loop reads CASSLGTDVATNEKLFF. The CDR3 DNA is TGTGCCAGCAGCTTAGGGACAGACGTTGCAACTAATGAAAAACTGTTTTTT.